This passage covers 11 T cell receptor beta chains from one sample sequenced in a study of Graves' ophthalmopathy and Graves' hyperthyroidism. Amplification of the TCR beta CDR3 regions used RNA transcripts (as template). HTBI primers were employed in first-round RT-PCR, then a second-round multiplex PCR followed. MiXCR was run by TCRdb on the multiplex PCR reads, yielding one entry per CDR3 protein. The sample lists around 1.1 million distinct CDR3 sequences; around a third were seen once. The specimen was peripheral blood or thyroid tissue (not recorded which). All receptors derive from an adult man with Graves' hyperthyroidism.

The gene calls are TRBV10-3 and TRBJ1-1; D not resolved. The V and J ends lost 10 bases and 0 bases respectively, with 12 bases between them. The V gene's germline CDR1 is ENHRY and CDR2 SYGVKD. This CDR3 region has 13 residues. The chain's CDR3 is CASGNPMNTEAFF. Written as DNA, the CDR3 is TGTGCCAGCGGGAATCCCATGAACACTGAAGCTTTCTTT.

This clonotype came up many times. The chain recombines TRBV29-1 with TRBJ1-1, with D unresolved. Trimming removed 3 bases from V and 4 bases from J, with 21 bases in between. The CDR3 covers 16 residues. The V gene's germline CDR1 is SQVTM and CDR2 ANQGSEA. DNA of the CDR3: TGCAGCGTTGACGCTTGGTCAGCCGGGTCCCCCACTGAAGCTTTCTTT. Residues: CSVDAWSAGSPTEAFF.

This clonotype has a single count. This chain connects TRBV20-1 to TRBJ1-5; tentatively, D is TRBD1 (5 bases). The CDR3 spans 15 residues. The germline V gene has CDR1 DFQATT and CDR2 SNEGSKA (reference sequence). Deletions cut 4 bases from V and 0 bases from J, with 13 bases between. CDR3 loop: CSATAQGTSNQPQHF. CDR3 coding DNA: TGCAGTGCTACCGCCCAGGGCACTAGCAATCAGCCCCAGCATTTT.

There are a few counts of this clonotype. The V gene is TRBV20-1, the J gene TRBJ1-6; D call uncertain. V was pared by 1 base and J by 11 bases, with 12 bases between. Germline CDR1 reads DFQATT; CDR2 reads SNEGSKA (reference sequence). CDR3 length: 13 residues. The CDR3 DNA follows: TGCAGTGCTAGAGCTTCAGACCGAGCACCCCTCCACTTT. This encodes CSARASDRAPLHF.

This chain connects TRBV6-5 to TRBJ1-4; D gene unclear. This CDR3 contains 13 residues. V lost 6 bases and J lost 8, with 13 bases in between. CDR1 is MNHEY and CDR2 is SVGAGI in the germline V gene. This CDR3 reads CASRPYSWEKLFF. The CDR3 nucleotides are TGTGCCAGCAGGCCATACAGTTGGGAAAAACTGTTTTTT.

The chain employs TRBV4-3 and TRBJ1-6; tentatively, D is TRBD1 (5 bases). The CDR3 is made up of 19 amino acids. CDR1 LGHNA and CDR2 YSLEER come from the germline V gene. V was shortened by 0 bases and J by 0 bases, with 15 bases between the two germline ends. The CDR3 region is CASSQDWVGLSSYNSPLHF. CDR3 nucleotide sequence: TGCGCCAGCAGCCAAGATTGGGTGGGGCTGAGCTCCTATAATTCACCCCTCCACTTT.

The chain uses TRBV3-1 and TRBJ2-5; the match to TRBD2 covers 11 bases. Germline V gives CDR1 LGHDT, CDR2 YNNKEL (reference sequence). CDR3 size: 15 residues. V lost 2 bases and J lost 5; bases outside the gene matches: 4. The CDR3 nucleotides read TGTGCCAGCAGCCAACAGCTAGCGGGAGGTGAGACCCAGTACTTC. This codes for CASSQQLAGGETQYF.

This clonotype was seen repeatedly, ten times or more. CDR3 region: CSAGPDYGYTF. CDR3 DNA sequence: TGCAGCGCGGGACCCGACTATGGCTACACCTTC. The chain uses TRBV29-1 and TRBJ1-2; possibly TRBD1 for D (5 bases). The germline gives CDR1 SQVTM, CDR2 ANQGSEA. V was trimmed by 7 bases and J by 3 bases, leaving 9 bases between them. CDR3 length: 11 amino acids. Variable domain in full (rest from reference TRBV29-1 and TRBJ1-2): SAVISQKPSRDICQRGTSLTIQCQVDSQVTMMFWYRQQPGQSLTLIATANQGSEATYESGFVIDKFPISRPNLTFSTLTVSNMSPEDSSIYLCSAGPDYGYTFGSGTRLTVV.

The chain is built from TRBV14 and TRBJ1-1; D is uncertain. The germline V gene encodes CDR1 SGHDN and CDR2 FVKESK. This CDR3 contains 15 residues. V was shortened by 1 base and J by 1 base, with 10 bases between the two germline ends. CDR3 DNA: TGTGCCAGCAGCCAAGTATATCGAGGGAACACTGAAGCTTTCTTT. This translates into CASSQVYRGNTEAFF.

A remark on this clonotype: It may be a read error: a sequence one base away is much more abundant. The chain combines TRBV5-1 with TRBJ2-7, with D possibly TRBD2 on 5 matching bases. Trimming took 0 bases from V and 0 from J, leaving 13 bases between them. The CDR3 spans 16 residues. Germline values: CDR1 SGHRS, CDR2 YFSETQ. CDR3 protein: CASSLARDTTSYEQYF. DNA of the CDR3: TGCGCCAGCAGCTTGGCCCGGGATACGACCTCCTACGAGCAGTACTTC. Drawing the rest from reference TRBV5-1 and TRBJ2-7, the complete variable domain is KAGVTQTPRYLIKTRGQQVTLSCSPISGHRSVSWYQQTPGQGLQFLFEYFSETQRNKGNFPGRFSGRQFSNSRSEMNVSTLELGDSALYLCASSLARDTTSYEQYFGPGTRLTVT.

The chain is built from TRBV5-1 and TRBJ1-2; a possible D gene is TRBD1 (5 bases). CDR3 length equals 16 residues. Trimming stripped 1 base from V and 2 bases from J, with 15 bases between. Germline lookup yields CDR1 SGHRS and CDR2 YFSETQ. The CDR3, as DNA: TGCGCCAGCAGCTTGACTGTTGCAGGGAACAACTATGGCTACACCTTC. It translates to CASSLTVAGNNYGYTF.